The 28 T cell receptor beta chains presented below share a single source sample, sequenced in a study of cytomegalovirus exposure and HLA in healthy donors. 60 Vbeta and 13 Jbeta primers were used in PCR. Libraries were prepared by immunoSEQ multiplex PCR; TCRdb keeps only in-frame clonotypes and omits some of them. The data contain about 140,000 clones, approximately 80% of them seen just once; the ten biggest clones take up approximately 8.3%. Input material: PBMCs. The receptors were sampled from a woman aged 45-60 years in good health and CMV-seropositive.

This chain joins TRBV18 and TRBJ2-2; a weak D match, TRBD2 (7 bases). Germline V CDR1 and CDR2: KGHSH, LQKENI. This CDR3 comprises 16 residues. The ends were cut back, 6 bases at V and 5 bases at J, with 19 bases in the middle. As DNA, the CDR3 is TGTGCCAGCTCCCCGAACCCGGGGGGCCTAACCGGGGAGCTGTTTTTT. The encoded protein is CASSPNPGGLTGELFF.

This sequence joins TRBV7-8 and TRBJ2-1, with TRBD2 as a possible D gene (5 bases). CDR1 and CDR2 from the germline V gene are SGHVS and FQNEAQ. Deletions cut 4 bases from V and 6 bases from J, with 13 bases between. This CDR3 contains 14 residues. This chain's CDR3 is CASSWARAGNEQFF. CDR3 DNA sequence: TGTGCCAGCAGCTGGGCACGGGCGGGCAATGAGCAGTTCTTC.

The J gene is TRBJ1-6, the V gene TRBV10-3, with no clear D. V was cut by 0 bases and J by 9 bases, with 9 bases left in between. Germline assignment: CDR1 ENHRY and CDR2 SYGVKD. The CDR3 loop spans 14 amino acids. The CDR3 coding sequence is TGTGCCATCAGTGAGTCGAGGGTAGGTTCACCCCTCCACTTT. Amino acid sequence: CAISESRVGSPLHF.

CDR3 sequence: CASSPSLAGAYNEQFF. Here the CDR3 DNA reads TGTGCCAGCAGTCCCTCTTTAGCGGGGGCATACAATGAGCAGTTCTTC. The chain combines TRBV27 with TRBJ2-1; 9 bases map to TRBD2. J was trimmed by 4 bases and V by 5 bases; bases with no gene match: 9. CDR1 and CDR2 from the germline V gene are MNHEY and SMNVEV (reference sequence). The CDR3 is 16 amino acids.

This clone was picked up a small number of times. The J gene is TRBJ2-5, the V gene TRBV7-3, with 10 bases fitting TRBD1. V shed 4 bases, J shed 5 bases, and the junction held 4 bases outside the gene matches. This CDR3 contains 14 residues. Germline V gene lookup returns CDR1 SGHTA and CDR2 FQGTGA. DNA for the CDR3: TGTGCCAGCAGCTCGACAGGGGGCCTGGAGACCCAGTACTTC. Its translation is CASSSTGGLETQYF.

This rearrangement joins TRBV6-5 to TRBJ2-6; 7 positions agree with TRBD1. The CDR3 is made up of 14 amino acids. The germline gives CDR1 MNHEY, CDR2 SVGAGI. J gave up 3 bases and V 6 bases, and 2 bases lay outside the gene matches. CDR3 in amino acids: CASSRTGGANVLTF. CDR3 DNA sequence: TGTGCCAGCAGCAGGACAGGTGGGGCCAACGTCCTGACTTTC.

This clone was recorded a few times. The CDR3 region has the DNA TGTGCCAGCAGCCCCGATAGGGGCAGAACTGAAGCTTTCTTT. Protein: CASSPDRGRTEAFF. The rearrangement joins TRBV6-6 to TRBJ1-1; TRBD1 might be the D (5 bases). Trimming took 6 bases from V and 5 from J, leaving 16 bases between them. CDR1 and CDR2 from the germline V gene are MNHNY and SVGAGI (reference sequence). The CDR3 is made up of 14 amino acids.

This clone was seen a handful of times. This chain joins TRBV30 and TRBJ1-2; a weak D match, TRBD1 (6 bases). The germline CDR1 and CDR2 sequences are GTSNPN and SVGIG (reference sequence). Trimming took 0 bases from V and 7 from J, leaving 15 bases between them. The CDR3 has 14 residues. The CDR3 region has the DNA TGTGCCTGGAGTGTAGGCAGGGGTGGGTTTGGCTACACCTTC. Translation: CAWSVGRGGFGYTF.

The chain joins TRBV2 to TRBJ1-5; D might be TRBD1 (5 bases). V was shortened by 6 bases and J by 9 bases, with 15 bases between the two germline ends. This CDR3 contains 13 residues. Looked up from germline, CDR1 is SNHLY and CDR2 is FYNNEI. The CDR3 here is CASSAGPRMPQHF. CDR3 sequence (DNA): TGTGCCAGCAGCGCGGGACCGAGGATGCCCCAGCATTTT.

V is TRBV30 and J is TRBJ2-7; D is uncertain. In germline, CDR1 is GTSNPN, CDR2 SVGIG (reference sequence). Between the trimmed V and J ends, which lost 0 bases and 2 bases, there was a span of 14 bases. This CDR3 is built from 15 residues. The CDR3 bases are TGTGCCTGGAGTGTACCTCTCAAACTGCCCTACGAGCAGTACTTC. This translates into CAWSVPLKLPYEQYF.

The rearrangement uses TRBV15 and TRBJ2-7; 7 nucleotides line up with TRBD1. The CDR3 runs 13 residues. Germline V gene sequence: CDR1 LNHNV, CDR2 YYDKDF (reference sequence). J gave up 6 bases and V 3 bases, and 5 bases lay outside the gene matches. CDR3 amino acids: CATSRGDRVEQYF. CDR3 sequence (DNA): TGTGCCACCAGCAGGGGAGACAGGGTCGAGCAGTACTTC. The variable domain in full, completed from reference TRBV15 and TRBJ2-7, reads DAMVIQNPRYQVTQFGKPVTLSCSQTLNHNVMYWYQQKSSQAPKLLFHYYDKDFNNEADTPDNFQSRRPNTSFCFLDIRSPGLGDTAMYLCATSRGDRVEQYFGPGTRLTVT.

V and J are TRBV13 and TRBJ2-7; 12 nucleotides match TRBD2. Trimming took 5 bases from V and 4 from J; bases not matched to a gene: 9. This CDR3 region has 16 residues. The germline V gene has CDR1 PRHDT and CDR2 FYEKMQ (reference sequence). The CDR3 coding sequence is TGTGCCAGCAGCCCTGGACTAGCGGGGCGACAATACGAGCAGTACTTC. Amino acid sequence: CASSPGLAGRQYEQYF.

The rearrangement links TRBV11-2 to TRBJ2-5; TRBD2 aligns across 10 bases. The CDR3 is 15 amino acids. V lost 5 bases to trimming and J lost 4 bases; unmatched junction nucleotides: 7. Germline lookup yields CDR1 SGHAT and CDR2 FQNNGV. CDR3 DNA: TGTGCCAGCAGCCATCAGCGGGGGGGCGGAGAGACCCAGTACTTC. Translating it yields CASSHQRGGGETQYF. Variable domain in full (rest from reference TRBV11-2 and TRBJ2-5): EAGVAQSPRYKIIEKRQSVAFWCNPISGHATLYWYQQILGQGPKLLIQFQNNGVVDDSQLPKDRFSAERLKGVDSTLKIQPAKLEDSAVYLCASSHQRGGGETQYFGPGTRLLVL.

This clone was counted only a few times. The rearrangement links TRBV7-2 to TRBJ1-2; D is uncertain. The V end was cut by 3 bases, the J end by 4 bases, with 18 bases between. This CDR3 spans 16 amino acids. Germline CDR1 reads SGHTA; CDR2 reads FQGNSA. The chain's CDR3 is CASSFGPGEEGYGYTF. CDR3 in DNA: TGTGCCAGCAGCTTCGGGCCTGGGGAGGAGGGCTATGGCTACACCTTC.

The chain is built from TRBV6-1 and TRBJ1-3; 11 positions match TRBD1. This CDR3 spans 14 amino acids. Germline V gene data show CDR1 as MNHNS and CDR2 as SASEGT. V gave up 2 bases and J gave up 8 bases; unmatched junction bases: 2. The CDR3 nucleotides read TGTGCCAGCAGTGAACAGGGACAGGGGGACACCATATATTTT. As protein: CASSEQGQGDTIYF.

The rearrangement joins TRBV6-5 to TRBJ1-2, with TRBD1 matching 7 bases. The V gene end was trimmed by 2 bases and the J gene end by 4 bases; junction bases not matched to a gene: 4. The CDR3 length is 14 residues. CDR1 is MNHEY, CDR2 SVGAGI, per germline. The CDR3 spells CASSYDRVTYGYTF. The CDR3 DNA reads TGTGCCAGCAGTTACGACAGGGTAACCTATGGCTACACCTTC.

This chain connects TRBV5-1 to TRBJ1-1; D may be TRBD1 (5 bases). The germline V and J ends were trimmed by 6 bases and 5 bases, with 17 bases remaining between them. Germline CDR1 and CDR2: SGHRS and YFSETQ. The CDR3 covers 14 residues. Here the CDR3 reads CASKMGGRRTEAFF. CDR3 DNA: TGCGCCAGCAAGATGGGGGGGAGAAGGACTGAAGCTTTCTTT. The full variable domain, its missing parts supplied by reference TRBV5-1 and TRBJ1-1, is KAGVTQTPRYLIKTRGQQVTLSCSPISGHRSVSWYQQTPGQGLQFLFEYFSETQRNKGNFPGRFSGRQFSNSRSEMNVSTLELGDSALYLCASKMGGRRTEAFFGQGTRLTVV.

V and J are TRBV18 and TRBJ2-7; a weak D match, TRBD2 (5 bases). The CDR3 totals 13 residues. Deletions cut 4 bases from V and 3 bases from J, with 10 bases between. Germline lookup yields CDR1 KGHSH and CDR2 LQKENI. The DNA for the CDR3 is TGTGCCAGCTCACAGGGTGGAGGCTACGAGCAGTACTTC. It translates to CASSQGGGYEQYF.

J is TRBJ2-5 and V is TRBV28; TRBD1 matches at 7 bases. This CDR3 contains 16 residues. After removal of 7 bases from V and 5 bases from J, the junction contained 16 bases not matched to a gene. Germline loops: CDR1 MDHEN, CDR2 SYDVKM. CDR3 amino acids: CASTKGNRGGLETQYF. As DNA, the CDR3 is TGTGCCAGCACCAAAGGAAACAGGGGCGGCCTGGAGACCCAGTACTTC.

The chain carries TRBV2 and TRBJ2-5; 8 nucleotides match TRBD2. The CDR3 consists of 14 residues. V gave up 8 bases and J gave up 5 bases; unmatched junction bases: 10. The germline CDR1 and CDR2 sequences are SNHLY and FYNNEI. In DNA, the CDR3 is TGTGCCAGCCGAACAAACGGCGGGGGGGAGACCCAGTACTTC. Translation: CASRTNGGGETQYF.

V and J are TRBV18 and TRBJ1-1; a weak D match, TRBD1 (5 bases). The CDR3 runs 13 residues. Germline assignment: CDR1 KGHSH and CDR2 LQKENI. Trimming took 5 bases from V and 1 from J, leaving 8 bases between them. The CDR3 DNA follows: TGTGCCAGCTCAGAACAGGCGAACACTGAAGCTTTCTTT. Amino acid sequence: CASSEQANTEAFF.

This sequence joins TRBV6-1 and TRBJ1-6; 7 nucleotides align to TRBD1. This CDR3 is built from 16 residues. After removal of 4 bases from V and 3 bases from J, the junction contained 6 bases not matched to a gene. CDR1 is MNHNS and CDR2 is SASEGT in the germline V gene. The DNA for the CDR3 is TGTGCCAGCAGTGCCTGGACAGGAGGCTATAATTCACCCCTCCACTTT. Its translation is CASSAWTGGYNSPLHF.

The CDR3 sequence: CASSLFEGEAFF. CDR3 DNA: TGTGCCAGCAGCCTGTTTGAGGGTGAAGCTTTCTTT. The gene calls are TRBV9 and TRBJ1-1; no clear D gene. Trimming took 4 bases from V and 7 from J, leaving 11 bases between them. CDR1 is SGDLS and CDR2 is YYNGEE in the germline V gene. There are 12 residues in the CDR3. The full variable domain, rest sourced from reference TRBV9 and TRBJ1-1, is DSGVTQTPKHLITATGQRVTLRCSPRSGDLSVYWYQQSLDQGLQFLIQYYNGEERAKGNILERFSAQQFPDLHSELNLSSLELGDSALYFCASSLFEGEAFFGQGTRLTVV.

The CDR3 loop reads CASSVDHRNYGYTF. DNA for the CDR3: TGTGCCAGCAGCGTAGATCACAGGAACTATGGCTACACCTTC. V is TRBV9 and J is TRBJ1-2; D perhaps matches TRBD1 (5 bases). V lost 0 bases and J 2 bases, leaving 8 bases between the germline ends. CDR3 size: 14 residues. Germline loops: CDR1 SGDLS, CDR2 YYNGEE.

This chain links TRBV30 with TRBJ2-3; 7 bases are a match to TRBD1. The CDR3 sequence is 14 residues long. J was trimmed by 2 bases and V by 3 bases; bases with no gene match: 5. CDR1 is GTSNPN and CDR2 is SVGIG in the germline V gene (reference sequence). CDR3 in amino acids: CAWRIGTATDTQYF. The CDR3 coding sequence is TGTGCCTGGAGAATTGGGACAGCCACAGATACGCAGTATTTT.

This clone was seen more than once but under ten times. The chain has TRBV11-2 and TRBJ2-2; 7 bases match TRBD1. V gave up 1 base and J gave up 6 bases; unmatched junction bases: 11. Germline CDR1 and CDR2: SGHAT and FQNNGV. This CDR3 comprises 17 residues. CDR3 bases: TGTGCCAGCAGCTTAGCTGGGACAGTCCTTACCCCCGGGGAGCTGTTTTTT. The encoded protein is CASSLAGTVLTPGELFF.

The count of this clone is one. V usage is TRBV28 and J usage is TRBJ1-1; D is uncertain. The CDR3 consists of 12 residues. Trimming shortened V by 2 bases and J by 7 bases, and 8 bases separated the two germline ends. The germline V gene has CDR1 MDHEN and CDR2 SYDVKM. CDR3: CASSLHRGEAFF. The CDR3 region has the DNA TGTGCCAGCAGTTTACATCGAGGTGAAGCTTTCTTT.

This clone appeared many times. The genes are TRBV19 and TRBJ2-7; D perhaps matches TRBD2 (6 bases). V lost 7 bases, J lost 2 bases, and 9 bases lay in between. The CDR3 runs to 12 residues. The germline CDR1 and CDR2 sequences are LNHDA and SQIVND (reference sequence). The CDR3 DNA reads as TGTGCCAGTACGGGACTGGCCTACGAGCAGTACTTC. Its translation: CASTGLAYEQYF.